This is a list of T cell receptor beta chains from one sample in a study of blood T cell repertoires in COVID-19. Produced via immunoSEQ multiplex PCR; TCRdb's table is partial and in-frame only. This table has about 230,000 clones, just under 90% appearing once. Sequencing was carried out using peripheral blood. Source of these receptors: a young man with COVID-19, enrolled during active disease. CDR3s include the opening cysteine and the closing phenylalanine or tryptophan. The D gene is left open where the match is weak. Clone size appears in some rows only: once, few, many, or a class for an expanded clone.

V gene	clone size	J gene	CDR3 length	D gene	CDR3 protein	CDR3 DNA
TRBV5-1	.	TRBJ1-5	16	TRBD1	CASSFGDRGVDQPQHF	TGCGCCAGCAGCTTTGGAGACAGGGGGGTCGATCAGCCCCAGCATTTT
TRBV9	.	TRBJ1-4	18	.	CASSGPMGIAGNNEKLFF	TGTGCCAGCAGCGGACCGATGGGCATCGCAGGCAATAATGAAAAACTGTTTTTT
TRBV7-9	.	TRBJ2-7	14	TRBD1	CASSPRQGVNEQYF	TGTGCCAGCAGCCCTCGGCAGGGGGTAAACGAGCAGTACTTC
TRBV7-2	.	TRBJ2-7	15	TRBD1	CASCNDQGAFYEQYF	TGTGCCAGCTGTAATGATCAGGGGGCTTTCTACGAGCAGTACTTC
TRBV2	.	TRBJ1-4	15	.	CASSDGGATNEKLFF	TGTGCCAGCAGTGATGGCGGGGCAACTAATGAAAAACTGTTTTTT
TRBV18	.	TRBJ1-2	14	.	CASSPPGLGYGYTF	TGTGCCAGCTCACCCCCAGGGCTGGGCTATGGCTACACCTTC
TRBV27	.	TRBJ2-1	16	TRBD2	CASSTLERDAWNEQFF	TGTGCCAGCAGCACCCTCGAGCGGGATGCTTGGAATGAGCAGTTCTTC
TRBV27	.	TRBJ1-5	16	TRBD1	CASSLRVTGIGQPQHF	TGTGCCAGCAGTTTGAGGGTGACAGGGATTGGTCAGCCCCAGCATTTT
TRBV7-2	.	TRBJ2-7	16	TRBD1	CASSLDYGTGAYEQYF	TGTGCCAGCAGCTTAGACTACGGGACAGGGGCCTACGAGCAGTACTTC
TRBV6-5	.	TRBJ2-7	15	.	CASRVPGSLDYEQYF	TGTGCCAGCAGAGTGCCGGGATCATTAGACTACGAGCAGTACTTC
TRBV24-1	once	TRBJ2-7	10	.	CATSVYGEYF	TGTGCCACCAGTGTTTACGGGGAGTACTTC
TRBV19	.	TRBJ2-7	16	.	CASSIQGEAMIYEQYF	TGTGCCAGTAGTATACAAGGGGAAGCTATGATTTACGAGCAGTACTTC
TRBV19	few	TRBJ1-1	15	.	CASSIGRGGVTEAFF	TGTGCCAGTAGTATCGGGAGGGGAGGGGTCACTGAAGCTTTCTTT
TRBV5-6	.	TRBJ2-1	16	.	CASTHGRRGAYNEQFF	TGTGCCAGCACCCACGGCCGCCGGGGAGCCTACAATGAGCAGTTCTTC
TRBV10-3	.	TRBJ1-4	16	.	CAISPSGRDKYEKLFF	TGTGCCATCAGTCCTTCCGGACGGGACAAATATGAAAAACTGTTTTTT
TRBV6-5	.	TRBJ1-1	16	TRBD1	CASSYSTQGARAEAFF	TGTGCCAGCAGTTACTCGACCCAGGGGGCGAGGGCTGAAGCTTTCTTT
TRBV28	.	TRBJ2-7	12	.	CASSTHSYEQYF	TGTGCCAGCAGTACCCACAGCTACGAGCAGTACTTC
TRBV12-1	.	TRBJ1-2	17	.	CASSLFPGTGVNYGYTF	TGTGCCAGCAGCTTATTCCCCGGGACAGGGGTTAACTATGGCTACACCTTC
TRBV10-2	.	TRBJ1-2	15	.	CASSAGGSGSYGYTF	TGCGCCAGCAGTGCCGGGGGGTCTGGGAGCTATGGCTACACCTTC
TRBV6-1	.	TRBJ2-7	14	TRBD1	CASRMGQGHYEQYF	TGTGCCAGCAGAATGGGACAGGGACACTACGAGCAGTACTTC
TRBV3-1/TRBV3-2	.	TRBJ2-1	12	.	CASSQEGREQFF	TGTGCCAGCAGCCAAGAGGGCAGGGAGCAGTTCTTC
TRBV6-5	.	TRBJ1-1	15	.	CASSFSPTGNTEAFF	TGTGCCAGCAGTTTCTCTCCGACAGGGAACACTGAAGCTTTCTTT
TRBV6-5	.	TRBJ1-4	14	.	CASYHGAGKEKLFF	TGTGCCAGCTACCATGGTGCAGGGAAGGAAAAACTGTTTTTT
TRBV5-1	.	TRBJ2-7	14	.	CASSLSRISYEQYF	TGCGCCAGCAGCTTGTCGCGAATCTCCTACGAGCAGTACTTC
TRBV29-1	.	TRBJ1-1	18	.	CSATQGGQGSRMNTEAFF	TGCAGCGCCACGCAGGGTGGGCAGGGGTCCCGTATGAACACTGAAGCTTTCTTT
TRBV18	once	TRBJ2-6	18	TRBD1	CASSPLGQGNSGANVLTF	TGTGCCAGCTCACCACTGGGACAGGGGAACTCTGGGGCCAACGTCCTGACTTTC
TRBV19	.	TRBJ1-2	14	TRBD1	CASSPTGVGYGYTF	TGTGCCAGTAGTCCCACAGGGGTCGGCTATGGCTACACCTTC
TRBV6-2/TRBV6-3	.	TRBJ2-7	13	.	CASSHSTAYEQYF	TGTGCCAGCAGTCACTCGACTGCTTACGAGCAGTACTTC
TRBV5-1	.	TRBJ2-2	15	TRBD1	CASSLQGPYTGELFF	TGCGCCAGCAGCTTACAGGGGCCTTACACCGGGGAGCTGTTTTTT
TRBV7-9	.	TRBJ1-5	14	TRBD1	CASSLTGPNQPQHF	TGTGCCAGCAGCTTGACAGGGCCCAATCAGCCCCAGCATTTT
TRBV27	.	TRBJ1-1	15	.	CASSLSIGGWTEAFF	TGTGCCAGCAGTTTATCGATCGGGGGTTGGACTGAAGCTTTCTTT
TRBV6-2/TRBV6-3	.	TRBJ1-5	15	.	CASSYLQGDNQPQHF	TGTGCCAGCAGTTACCTACAGGGAGACAATCAGCCCCAGCATTTT
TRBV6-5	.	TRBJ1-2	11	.	CASRAGGGYTF	TGTGCCAGCAGAGCCGGCGGTGGCTACACCTTC
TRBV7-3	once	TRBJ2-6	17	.	CASSSWLVESGANVLTF	TGTGCCAGCAGCTCTTGGCTGGTTGAATCTGGGGCCAACGTCCTGACTTTC
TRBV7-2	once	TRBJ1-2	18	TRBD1	CASSLAIGTGVSNYGYTF	TGTGCCAGCAGCTTAGCGATCGGGACAGGGGTCAGTAACTATGGCTACACCTTC
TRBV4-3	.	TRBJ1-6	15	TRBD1	CASSQGTGVNSPLHF	TGCGCCAGCAGCCAAGGGACAGGGGTTAATTCACCCCTCCACTTT
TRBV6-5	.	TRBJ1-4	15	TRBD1	CASSLGTGLNEKLFF	TGTGCCAGCAGTTTGGGGACAGGGCTCAATGAAAAACTGTTTTTT
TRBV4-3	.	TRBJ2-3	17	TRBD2	CASSQDHGLASTDTQYF	TGCGCCAGCAGCCAAGATCACGGACTAGCGAGCACAGATACGCAGTATTTT
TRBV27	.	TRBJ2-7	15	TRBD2	CASSLLPRGRNEQYF	TGTGCCAGCAGTTTACTCCCGCGGGGGAGGAACGAGCAGTACTTC
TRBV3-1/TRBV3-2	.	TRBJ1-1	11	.	CASTGNTEAFF	TGTGCCAGCACGGGGAACACTGAAGCTTTCTTT
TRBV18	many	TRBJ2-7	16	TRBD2	CASSPPASGGWGEQYF	TGTGCCAGCTCACCACCGGCTAGCGGGGGATGGGGCGAGCAGTACTTC